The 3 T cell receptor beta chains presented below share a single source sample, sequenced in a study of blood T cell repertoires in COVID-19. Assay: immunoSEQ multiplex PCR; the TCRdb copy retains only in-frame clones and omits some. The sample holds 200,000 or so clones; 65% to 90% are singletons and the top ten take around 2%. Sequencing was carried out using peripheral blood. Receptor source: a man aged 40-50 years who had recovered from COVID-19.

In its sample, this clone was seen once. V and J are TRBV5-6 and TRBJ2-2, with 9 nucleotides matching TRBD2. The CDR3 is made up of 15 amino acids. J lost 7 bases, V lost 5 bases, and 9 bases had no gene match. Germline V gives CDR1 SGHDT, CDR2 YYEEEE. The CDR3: CASSLSGRHDGELFF. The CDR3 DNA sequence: TGTGCCAGCAGTCTTAGCGGGAGACACGACGGGGAGCTGTTTTTT.

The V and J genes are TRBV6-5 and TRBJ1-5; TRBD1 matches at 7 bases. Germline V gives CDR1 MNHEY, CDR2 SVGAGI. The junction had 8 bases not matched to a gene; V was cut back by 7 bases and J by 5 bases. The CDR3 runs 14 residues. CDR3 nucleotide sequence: TGTGCCAGCACTAGGGGGCTTACTTATCAGCCCCAGCATTTT. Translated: CASTRGLTYQPQHF.

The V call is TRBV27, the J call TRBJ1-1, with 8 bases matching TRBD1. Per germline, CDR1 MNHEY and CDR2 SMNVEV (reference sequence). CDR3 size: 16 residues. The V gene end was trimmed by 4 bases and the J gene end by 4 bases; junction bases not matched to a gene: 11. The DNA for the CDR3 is TGTGCCAGCAGTTCCGCCCGACAGGGGAGAGGCACTGAAGCTTTCTTT. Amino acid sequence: CASSSARQGRGTEAFF.